One and the same sample provided the 27 T cell receptor beta chains below, sequenced in a study of shared clonotypes between healthy human individuals. Produced via immunoSEQ multiplex PCR; TCRdb's table is partial and in-frame only. The sample holds hundreds of thousands of clones, about 96% seen once. The sequenced sample was naive CD4+ T cells sorted from blood. Subset indicated: CD45RA+ positively selected. The receptors here all came from a woman aged 25 to 45 in good health.

The genes are TRBV28 and TRBJ2-5; TRBD1 matches at 8 bases. The end of the DNA fits TRBJ2-7 better, so the J call may be wrong. CDR3 length: 15 residues. The germline V gene has CDR1 MDHEN and CDR2 SYDVKM. CDR3: CASSPRTGIIYEQYF. The DNA of the CDR3 is TGTGCCAGCAGTCCAAGGACAGGGATAATCTACGAGCAGTACTTC.

V usage is TRBV9 and J usage is TRBJ2-7; D uncertain. CDR3 length: 13 residues. The germline gives CDR1 SGDLS, CDR2 YYNGEE. Trimming took 0 bases from V and 6 from J, leaving 10 bases between them. CDR3 DNA: TGTGCCAGCAGCGTAGAGCCCACGGGCGAGCAGTACTTC. It yields the protein CASSVEPTGEQYF.

This sequence joins TRBV7-8 and TRBJ2-5; D may match TRBD1 or TRBD2 (6 bases each). Germline-derived CDR1 and CDR2 are SGHVS and FQNEAQ. The CDR3 spans 15 residues. V shed 3 bases and J shed 5 bases, with 16 bases lying between them. The CDR3 region has the DNA TGTGCCAGCAGCTTTAGAGGGGGGCGAGTGGAGACCCAGTACTTC. Amino acids: CASSFRGGRVETQYF. Drawing the rest from reference TRBV7-8 and TRBJ2-5, the complete variable domain is GAGVSQSPRYKVAKRGQDVALRCDPISGHVSLFWYQQALGQGPEFLTYFQNEAQLDKSGLPSDRFFAERPEGSVSTLKIQRTQQEDSAVYLCASSFRGGRVETQYFGPGTRLLVL.

The chain is built from TRBV10-3 and TRBJ2-1; D is uncertain. CDR3 length equals 12 residues. Trimming took 0 bases from V and 8 from J, leaving 5 bases between them. In germline, CDR1 is ENHRY, CDR2 SYGVKD. The CDR3 region is CAISESKDEQFF. In DNA form, the CDR3 reads TGTGCCATCAGTGAGTCGAAGGATGAGCAGTTCTTC.

This chain's CDR3 is CASSVGLAPSEKLFF. The CDR3 region has the DNA TGTGCCAGCAGCGTAGGGTTGGCGCCCTCTGAAAAACTGTTTTTT. The chain employs TRBV9 and TRBJ1-4; D gene uncertain. Trimming cost V 0 bases and J 7 bases, with 13 bases left between them. The germline gives CDR1 SGDLS, CDR2 YYNGEE. This CDR3 comprises 15 residues.

On this clone: Distinct nucleotide sequences in the sample also encode this CDR3. The chain couples TRBV2 to TRBJ2-7; no firm D call. CDR1 SNHLY and CDR2 FYNNEI come from the germline V gene. V lost 0 bases to trimming and J lost 4 bases, with 1 base between them. CDR3 length: 11 residues. The CDR3 nucleotides read TGTGCCAGCAGTGAAGCTTACGAGCAGTACTTC. Its translation: CASSEAYEQYF.

This clone was recorded a few times. The chain joins TRBV30 to TRBJ1-5; 7 nucleotides line up with TRBD1. Germline CDR1 reads GTSNPN; CDR2 reads SVGIG (reference sequence). The CDR3 spans 15 residues. Trimming took 0 bases from V and 0 from J; bases not matched to a gene: 2. In DNA form, the CDR3 reads TGTGCCTGGAGTGTCGGGACAGCTAGCAATCAGCCCCAGCATTTT. This codes for CAWSVGTASNQPQHF.

Concerning this clone: This specimen includes other DNA sequences encoding the same CDR3. The genes are TRBV9 and TRBJ1-1, with TRBD1 as a possible D gene (6 bases). Looked up from germline, CDR1 is SGDLS and CDR2 is YYNGEE. The CDR3 consists of 13 residues. The V end lost 0 bases, the J end lost 5 bases, and 8 bases lay between the germline ends. The DNA of the CDR3 is TGTGCCAGCAGCGTAGAAGGGGGTACTGAAGCTTTCTTT. Translated, it gives CASSVEGGTEAFF.

The J gene is TRBJ2-2, the V gene TRBV7-2; 7 nucleotides agree with TRBD2. Germline V gene sequence: CDR1 SGHTA, CDR2 FQGNSA. This CDR3 comprises 15 residues. With V trimmed by 4 bases and J by 0 bases, 2 bases remained unmatched. The CDR3 bases are TGTGCCAGCAGCTCTAGCGGTACGAACACCGGGGAGCTGTTTTTT. This translates into CASSSSGTNTGELFF.

The V and J genes are TRBV19 and TRBJ1-5; unclear D gene. Germline loops: CDR1 LNHDA, CDR2 SQIVND (reference sequence). The V end lost 3 bases, the J end lost 0 bases, and 9 bases lay between the germline ends. The CDR3 has 15 residues. The CDR3 reads CASSMLGNSNQPQHF. In DNA form, the CDR3 reads TGTGCCAGTAGTATGTTAGGGAATAGCAATCAGCCCCAGCATTTT.

This chain uses TRBV28 with TRBJ1-2; 8 positions match TRBD1. V shed 4 bases and J 8 bases; nucleotides not matched to a gene: 9. The CDR3 extends over 14 amino acids. Germline V gene data show CDR1 as MDHEN and CDR2 as SYDVKM. The CDR3 region has the DNA TGTGCCAGCAGTTCTTCCAGGGGGCTCATGGGCTACACCTTC. This gives the protein CASSSSRGLMGYTF.

This clone was counted once. A junction boundary mismatches the germline segment, possibly from a read error. The chain couples TRBV11-2 to TRBJ2-1; 11 bases are a match to TRBD2. The CDR3 runs to 15 residues. CDR1 is SGHAT, CDR2 FQNNGV, per germline. The CDR3 DNA reads TGTGCCAGCAGTTTAGCGGGAGGGCCTTTCAATGAGCAGTTCTTC. Translated: CASSLAGGPFNEQFF.

The V call is TRBV9, the J call TRBJ2-3; D not certain. V lost 2 bases and J lost 0, with 4 bases in between. CDR1 is SGDLS, CDR2 YYNGEE, per germline. CDR3 length equals 13 residues. Here the CDR3 reads CASSVTSTDTQYF. The CDR3 nucleotides are TGTGCCAGCAGCGTTACCAGCACAGATACGCAGTATTTT.

As regards this clone: Other DNA sequences in this specimen translate into the identical CDR3. The chain is built from TRBV18 and TRBJ1-2, with 7 bases aligning to TRBD1. The CDR3 spans 13 residues. Germline V gene data show CDR1 as KGHSH and CDR2 as LQKENI. After removal of 3 bases from V and 5 bases from J, the junction contained 3 bases not matched to a gene. CDR3 sequence: CASSPQGEYGYTF. CDR3 in DNA: TGTGCCAGCTCACCGCAGGGGGAGTATGGCTACACCTTC.

This chain links TRBV4-1 with TRBJ1-3; D is unresolved. In germline, CDR1 is MGHRA, CDR2 YSYEKL. This CDR3 is built from 14 residues. V gave up 2 bases and J gave up 4 bases, with 9 bases separating them. The CDR3 region is CASSQPSTGNTIYF. For the CDR3, the DNA is TGCGCCAGCAGCCAACCATCTACCGGAAACACCATATATTTT.

This chain uses TRBV5-1 with TRBJ2-1; D is perhaps TRBD1 (6 bases). Germline V lookup: CDR1 SGHRS, CDR2 YFSETQ. This CDR3 spans 14 amino acids. V lost 7 bases, J lost 5 bases, and 16 bases lay in between. In DNA, the CDR3 is TGCGCCAGCGGGTTACAGGGCCCAAACAATGAGCAGTTCTTC. This encodes CASGLQGPNNEQFF.

The chain couples TRBV9 to TRBJ2-7; maybe TRBD2 (6 bases). Trimming cost V 0 bases and J 4 bases, with 11 bases left between them. Germline CDR1 and CDR2: SGDLS and YYNGEE. The CDR3 loop spans 14 amino acids. The CDR3 sequence is CASSVDGSVYEQYF. The CDR3, as DNA: TGTGCCAGCAGCGTAGACGGGAGTGTTTACGAGCAGTACTTC.

V and J are TRBV19 and TRBJ2-7, with TRBD2 matching 7 bases. In germline, CDR1 is LNHDA, CDR2 SQIVND (reference sequence). The V segment lost 5 bases and the J segment 1 base; nucleotides outside the gene matches: 5. The CDR3 spans 14 residues. The CDR3 nucleotides read TGTGCCAGTAGTTATTCTAGCGGATCCTACGAGCAGTACTTC. It encodes CASSYSSGSYEQYF.

J is TRBJ2-7 and V is TRBV2; D might be TRBD2 (6 bases). The V end lost 11 bases, the J end lost 2 bases, and 19 bases lay between the germline ends. The germline V gene encodes CDR1 SNHLY and CDR2 FYNNEI. This CDR3 has 14 amino acids. The CDR3 nucleotides are TGTGCCCTATGGGACTCCGCAAGTCCCTACGAGCAGTACTTC. This translates into CALWDSASPYEQYF.

The rearrangement joins TRBV19 to TRBJ1-2, with no clear D. This CDR3 has 15 residues. From germline, CDR1 is LNHDA and CDR2 SQIVND (reference sequence). V lost 5 bases, J lost 5 bases, and 18 bases lay in between. The CDR3 is CASSLRTELNYGYTF. CDR3 DNA sequence: TGTGCCAGTAGTCTCCGGACCGAACTCAATTATGGCTACACCTTC. Variable domain in full (rest from reference TRBV19 and TRBJ1-2): DGGITQSPKYLFRKEGQNVTLSCEQNLNHDAMYWYRQDPGQGLRLIYYSQIVNDFQKGDIAEGYSVSREKKESFPLTVTSAQKNPTAFYLCASSLRTELNYGYTFGSGTRLTVV.

The V gene is TRBV21-1, the J gene TRBJ2-7; TRBD1 was called by the table and not checked on the DNA. TRBV21-1 is an annotated pseudogene. This CDR3 has 11 amino acids. The CDR3 DNA reads TGTGCCCTCAGGGAAGGGTACGAGCAGTACTTC. It is translated as CALREGYEQYF.

The chain recombines TRBV6-6 with TRBJ1-1; D gene uncertain. Trimming cost V 2 bases and J 1 base, with 11 bases left between them. Germline lookup yields CDR1 MNHNY and CDR2 SVGAGI (reference sequence). This CDR3 comprises 15 residues. The DNA for the CDR3 is TGTGCCAGCAGTTACCCCTGGGCCGAGAACACTGAAGCTTTCTTT. Translated, it gives CASSYPWAENTEAFF.

The V call is TRBV27, the J call TRBJ1-5, with unresolved D. CDR1 and CDR2 from the germline V gene are MNHEY and SMNVEV (reference sequence). Trimming took 6 bases from V and 1 from J, leaving 4 bases between them. CDR3 length: 12 residues. The CDR3 DNA is TGTGCCAGCAGCCCCAGCAATCAGCCCCAGCATTTT. Translated, it gives CASSPSNQPQHF.

V usage is TRBV5-4 and J usage is TRBJ2-5, with 9 bases identical to TRBD1. V was clipped by 4 bases and J by 3 bases; unmatched bases: 4. The V gene's germline CDR1 is SGHNT and CDR2 YYREEE (reference sequence). There are 14 residues in the CDR3. The CDR3 DNA sequence: TGTGCCAGCAGCCTCGGACAGGGGAAAGAGACCCAGTACTTC. Translation: CASSLGQGKETQYF.

The J gene is TRBJ2-1, the V gene TRBV19; possible D gene TRBD2, 6 bases. Germline CDR1 reads LNHDA; CDR2 reads SQIVND (reference sequence). This CDR3 is built from 14 residues. Trimming took off 7 bases at V and 8 bases at J, with 18 bases between the two ends. CDR3 region: CASTPVERVDEQFF. The CDR3, as DNA: TGTGCCAGTACCCCGGTCGAGCGGGTGGATGAGCAGTTCTTC.

The chain carries TRBV29-1 and TRBJ1-1; D gene unclear. Looked up from germline, CDR1 is SQVTM and CDR2 is ANQGSEA. The V gene lost 4 bases and the J gene lost 0 bases, with 9 bases spanning the gap. The CDR3 consists of 13 residues. CDR3 DNA: TGCAGCGTTGCGGCCAACATGAACACTGAAGCTTTCTTT. Translating gives CSVAANMNTEAFF. Combining the CDR3 with reference TRBV29-1 and TRBJ1-1 gives the whole variable domain SAVISQKPSRDICQRGTSLTIQCQVDSQVTMMFWYRQQPGQSLTLIATANQGSEATYESGFVIDKFPISRPNLTFSTLTVSNMSPEDSSIYLCSVAANMNTEAFFGQGTRLTVV.

This chain joins TRBV4-1 and TRBJ1-5, with D possibly matching TRBD1 (6 bases). The germline gives CDR1 MGHRA, CDR2 YSYEKL. The CDR3 is 17 amino acids. Trimming shortened V by 0 bases and J by 0 bases, and 12 bases separated the two germline ends. For the CDR3, the DNA is TGCGCCAGCAGCCAAGACCGGGACACAAATAGCAATCAGCCCCAGCATTTT. Translating it yields CASSQDRDTNSNQPQHF.